This TCR beta chain was obtained from a study of cytomegalovirus exposure and HLA in healthy donors. The PCR made use of 60 Vbeta and 13 Jbeta primers. Some clones are missing from TCRdb's copy, which holds only in-frame ones; the method was immunoSEQ multiplex PCR. The sample has about 88,000 clones; 90% are singletons. This TCR was recovered from a man between 18 and 35 years old in good health and CMV-seronegative. Sequenced material: PBMCs.

Here the CDR3 DNA reads TGTGCCAGCGCAAGGACTAGCGGAAACATTCAGTACTTC. It encodes CASARTSGNIQYF. The rearrangement links TRBV2 to TRBJ2-4; 10 bases align to TRBD2. The CDR3 is 13 residues long. Germline assignment: CDR1 SNHLY and CDR2 FYNNEI. With 8 bases clipped from V and 6 bases from J, the junction kept 4 bases outside the gene matches.